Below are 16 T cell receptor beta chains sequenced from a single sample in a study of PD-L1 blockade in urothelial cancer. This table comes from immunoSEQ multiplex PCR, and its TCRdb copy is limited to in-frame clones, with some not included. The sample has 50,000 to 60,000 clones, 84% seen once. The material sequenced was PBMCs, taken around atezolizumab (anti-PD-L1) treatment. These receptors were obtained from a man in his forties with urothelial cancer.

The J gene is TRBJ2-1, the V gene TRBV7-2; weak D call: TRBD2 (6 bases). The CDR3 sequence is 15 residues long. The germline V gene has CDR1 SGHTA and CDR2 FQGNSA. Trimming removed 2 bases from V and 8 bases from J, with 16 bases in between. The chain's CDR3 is CASSLKGGPIDEQFF. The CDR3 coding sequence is TGTGCCAGCAGCTTAAAAGGAGGGCCCATCGATGAGCAGTTCTTC.

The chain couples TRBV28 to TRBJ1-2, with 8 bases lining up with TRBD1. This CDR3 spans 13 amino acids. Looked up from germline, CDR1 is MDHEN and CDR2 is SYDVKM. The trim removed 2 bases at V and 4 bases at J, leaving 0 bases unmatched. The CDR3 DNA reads TGTGCCAGCAGTTTAGGACAGGGCTATGGCTACACCTTC. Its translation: CASSLGQGYGYTF.

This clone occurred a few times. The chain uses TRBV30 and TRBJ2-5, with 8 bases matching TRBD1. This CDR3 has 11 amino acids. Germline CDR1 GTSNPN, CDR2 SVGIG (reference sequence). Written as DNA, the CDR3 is TGTGCTTCCGACCTACAGGGGGCCCAGTACTTC. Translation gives CASDLQGAQYF.

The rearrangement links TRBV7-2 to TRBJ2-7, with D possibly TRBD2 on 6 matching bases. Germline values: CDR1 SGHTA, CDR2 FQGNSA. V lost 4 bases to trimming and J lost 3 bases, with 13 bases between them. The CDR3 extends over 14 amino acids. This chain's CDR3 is CASSWEARSYEQYF. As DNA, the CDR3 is TGTGCCAGCAGCTGGGAGGCTAGAAGCTACGAGCAGTACTTC.

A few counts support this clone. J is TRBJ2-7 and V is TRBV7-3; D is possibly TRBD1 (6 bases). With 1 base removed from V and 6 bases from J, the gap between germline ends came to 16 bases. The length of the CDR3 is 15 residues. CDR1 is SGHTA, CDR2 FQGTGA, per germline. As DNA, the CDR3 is TGTGCCAGCAGCTTAAACAGGGCGTTATCTAGCGAGCAGTACTTC. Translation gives CASSLNRALSSEQYF.

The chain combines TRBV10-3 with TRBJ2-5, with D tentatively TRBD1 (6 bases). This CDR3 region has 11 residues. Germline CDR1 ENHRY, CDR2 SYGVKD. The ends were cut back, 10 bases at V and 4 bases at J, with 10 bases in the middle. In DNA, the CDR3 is TGTGCCACAGGGGTGGGAGAGACCCAGTACTTC. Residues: CATGVGETQYF.

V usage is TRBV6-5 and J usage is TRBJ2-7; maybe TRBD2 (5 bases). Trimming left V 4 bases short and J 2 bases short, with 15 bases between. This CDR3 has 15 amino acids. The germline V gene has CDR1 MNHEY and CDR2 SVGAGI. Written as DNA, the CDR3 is TGTGCCAGCAGTTTCTCCGCTAGTAGCGCCTACGAGCAGTACTTC. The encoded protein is CASSFSASSAYEQYF.

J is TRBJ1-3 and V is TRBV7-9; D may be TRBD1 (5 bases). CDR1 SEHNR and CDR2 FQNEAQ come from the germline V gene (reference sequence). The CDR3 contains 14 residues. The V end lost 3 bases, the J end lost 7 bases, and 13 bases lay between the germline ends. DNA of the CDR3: TGTGCCAGCAGCTTCGGCGGCGGGGGGAACACCATATATTTT. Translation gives CASSFGGGGNTIYF.

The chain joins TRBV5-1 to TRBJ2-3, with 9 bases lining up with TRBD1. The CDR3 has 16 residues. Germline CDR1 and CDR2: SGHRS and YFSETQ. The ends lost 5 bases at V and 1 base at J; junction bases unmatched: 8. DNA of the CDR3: TGCGCCAGCAGTTGGACAGGGGCGGTAGGCACAGATACGCAGTATTTT. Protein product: CASSWTGAVGTDTQYF.

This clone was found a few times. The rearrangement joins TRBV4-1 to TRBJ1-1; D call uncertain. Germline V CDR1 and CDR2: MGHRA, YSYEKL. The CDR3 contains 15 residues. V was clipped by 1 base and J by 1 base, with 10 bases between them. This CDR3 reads CASSQVGIPNTEAFF. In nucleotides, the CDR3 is TGCGCCAGCAGCCAAGTCGGTATACCGAACACTGAAGCTTTCTTT.

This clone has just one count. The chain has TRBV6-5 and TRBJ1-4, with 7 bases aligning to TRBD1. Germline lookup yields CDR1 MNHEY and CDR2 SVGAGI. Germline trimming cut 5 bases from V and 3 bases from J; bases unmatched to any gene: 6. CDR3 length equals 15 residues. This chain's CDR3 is CASSKKGGSNEKLFF. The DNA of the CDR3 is TGTGCCAGCAGTAAAAAAGGGGGCTCTAATGAAAAACTGTTTTTT.

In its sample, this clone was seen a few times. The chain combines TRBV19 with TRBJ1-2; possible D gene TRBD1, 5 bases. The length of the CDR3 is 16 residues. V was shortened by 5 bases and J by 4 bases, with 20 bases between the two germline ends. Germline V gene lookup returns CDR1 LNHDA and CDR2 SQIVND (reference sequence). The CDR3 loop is CASSLLTASGIYGYTF. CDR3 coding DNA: TGTGCCAGTAGTCTCCTGACAGCCTCAGGCATCTATGGCTACACCTTC.

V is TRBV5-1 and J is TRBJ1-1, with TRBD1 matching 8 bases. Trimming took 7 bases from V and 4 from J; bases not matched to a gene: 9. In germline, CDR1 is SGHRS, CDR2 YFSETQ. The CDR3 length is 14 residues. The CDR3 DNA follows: TGCGCCAGCCAATCAGGGGGCGCCGGCACTGAAGCTTTCTTT. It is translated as CASQSGGAGTEAFF.

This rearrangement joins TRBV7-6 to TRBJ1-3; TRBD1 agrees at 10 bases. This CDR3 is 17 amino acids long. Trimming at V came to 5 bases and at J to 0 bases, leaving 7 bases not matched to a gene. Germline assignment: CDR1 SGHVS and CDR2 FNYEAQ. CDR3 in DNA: TGTGCCAGCAGCCAAAGACAGGGGGCTGCCTCTGGAAACACCATATATTTT. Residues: CASSQRQGAASGNTIYF.

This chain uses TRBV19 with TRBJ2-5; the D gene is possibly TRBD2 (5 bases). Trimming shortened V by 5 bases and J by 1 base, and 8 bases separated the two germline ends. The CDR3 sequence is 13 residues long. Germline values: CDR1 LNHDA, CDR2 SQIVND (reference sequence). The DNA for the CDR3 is TGTGCCAGTAGTCCGGGGAGCCAAGAGACCCAGTACTTC. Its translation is CASSPGSQETQYF.

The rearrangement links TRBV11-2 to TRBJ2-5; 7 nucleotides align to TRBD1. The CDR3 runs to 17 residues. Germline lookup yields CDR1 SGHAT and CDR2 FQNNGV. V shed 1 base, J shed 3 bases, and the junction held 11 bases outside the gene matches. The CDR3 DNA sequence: TGTGCCAGCAGCTTAGCAAGTATAAGGGACAGCAAAGAGACCCAGTACTTC. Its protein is CASSLASIRDSKETQYF.